The clone carrying this T cell receptor beta chain appeared once. Its antigen remains unidentified. These data originate in a study of PD-1 blockade in classical Hodgkin lymphoma. About the study: Patients were dosed intravenously with nivolumab at 3 mg/kg every 2 weeks. Study-level findings and limits: Still unresolved is the cause of the repertoire differences, which may be disease activity or prior therapy. The study found complete responders had baseline diversity similar to newly diagnosed patients.

Every patient was affected by relapse after autologous stem cell transplantation, while exposure to brentuximab vedotin was not uniform. Progressive disease, partial response or complete response was each patient's best response. Data came from immunoSEQ multiplex PCR; TCRdb stores just in-frame clones and leaves some out. This table holds some 100,000 clones, approximately 92% found once. This CDR3 contains 16 residues. Germline V gene lookup returns CDR1 MDHEN and CDR2 SYDVKM. V lost 4 bases, J lost 2 bases, and 9 bases stayed unmatched. The chain recombines TRBV28 with TRBJ2-7, with TRBD2 matching over 9 bases. This TCR was sampled from a human donor with classical Hodgkin lymphoma. The source material was peripheral blood mononuclear cells (PBMCs), sampled at baseline. The CDR3 DNA follows: TGTGCCAGCAGTTGGTGGGCTAGCGGGAAGCCCTACGAGCAGTACTTC. It encodes CASSWWASGKPYEQYF.